This TCR beta chain was sequenced for a study of CD8+CD57+ T cells in acquired aplastic anemia. Whoever was chosen for sequencing had shown CD8+CD57+ cell expansion by flow cytometry. Patients, without exception, had severe acquired aplastic anemia. Profiles of TCR beta VDJ and CDR3 were generated from a genomic DNA template. MiXCR, run by TCRdb on the reads, gives a single entry per CDR3 protein. This table has 270,000 or so distinct CDR3 sequences, approximately 80% appearing once. Study findings and constraints: Some 30 was the count of CD8+ CDR3 sequences that patients shared with controls. Patient and control CD8+ Simpson's diversity was not significantly different.

As regards this clonotype: Its matching antigen is unknown.

The CDR3 is made up of 15 amino acids. Germline-derived CDR1 and CDR2 are LNHDA and SQIVND (reference sequence). V lost 9 bases and J lost 6; bases outside the gene matches: 11. This TCR was recovered from a human donor with aplastic anemia. The sample was sorted CD4+, CD8+, or CD8+CD57+ T cells (not recorded which) from PBMCs. J is TRBJ2-1 and V is TRBV19; 10 bases agree with TRBD1. The DNA of the CDR3 is TGTGCCAGCACCTTAAGTCGGGACAGGGGCAATGAGCAGTTCTTC. Translating gives CASTLSRDRGNEQFF.